The 6 T cell receptor beta chains given below trace back to one sample, sequenced in a study of blood T cell repertoires in COVID-19. Only in-frame clones appear in the TCRdb table, and some are missing; sequencing was by immunoSEQ multiplex PCR. This table has a few hundred thousand clones, 85% to 90% appearing once. The sequenced sample was peripheral blood. These receptors were collected from a woman between 25 and 40 years old with COVID-19, enrolled during active disease.

The chain uses TRBV19 and TRBJ1-2; 10 bases are a match to TRBD1. The ends lost 6 bases at V and 4 bases at J; junction bases unmatched: 8. The CDR3 is made up of 15 amino acids. Germline V CDR1 and CDR2: LNHDA, SQIVND (reference sequence). The CDR3 sequence: CASSRRDRGTYGYTF. The CDR3 DNA is TGTGCCAGTAGCAGGCGGGACAGGGGCACCTATGGCTACACCTTC.

The chain links TRBV20-1 to TRBJ2-5; 7 bases fit TRBD1. The germline V gene has CDR1 DFQATT and CDR2 SNEGSKA (reference sequence). The CDR3 totals 15 residues. The V segment lost 3 bases and the J segment 1 base; nucleotides outside the gene matches: 8. The CDR3 bases are TGCAGTGCTAGTCGAGGGGGACAGTCCCAAGAGACCCAGTACTTC. Translating gives CSASRGGQSQETQYF.

This chain uses TRBV6-2 or TRBV6-3 with TRBJ1-1, with 7 bases matching TRBD1. J gave up 4 bases and V 5 bases, and 7 bases lay outside the gene matches. The length of the CDR3 is 14 residues. Germline V gives CDR1 MNHEY, CDR2 SVGEGT. CDR3 nucleotides: TGTGCCAGCAGTCTACGACAGGGACCCACTGAAGCTTTCTTT. Its translation is CASSLRQGPTEAFF.

As regards this clone: Other DNA variants within this sample encode the same CDR3. This chain connects TRBV29-1 to TRBJ1-1; the D is unclear. Trimming removed 4 bases at V and 1 base at J, with 7 bases between. Germline lookup yields CDR1 SQVTM and CDR2 ANQGSEA. The CDR3 is made up of 12 amino acids. The CDR3 sequence: CSVVTGNTEAFF. In nucleotides, the CDR3 is TGCAGCGTTGTCACGGGGAACACTGAAGCTTTCTTT.

This chain uses TRBV19 with TRBJ1-1; maybe TRBD1 (6 bases). The ends were cut back, 1 base at V and 3 bases at J, with 12 bases in the middle. Germline CDR1 and CDR2: LNHDA and SQIVND (reference sequence). There are 15 residues in the CDR3. The CDR3 nucleotides are TGTGCCAGTAGTATAGCTGTGGGGGCGGACACTGAAGCTTTCTTT. It yields the protein CASSIAVGADTEAFF.

This chain joins TRBV7-2 and TRBJ2-3, with D hard to call. The V end was cut by 3 bases, the J end by 0 bases, with 10 bases between. The CDR3 contains 15 residues. Per germline, CDR1 SGHTA and CDR2 FQGNSA. This CDR3 reads CASSLRYASTDTQYF. CDR3 DNA: TGTGCCAGCAGCTTGCGGTATGCTAGCACAGATACGCAGTATTTT.